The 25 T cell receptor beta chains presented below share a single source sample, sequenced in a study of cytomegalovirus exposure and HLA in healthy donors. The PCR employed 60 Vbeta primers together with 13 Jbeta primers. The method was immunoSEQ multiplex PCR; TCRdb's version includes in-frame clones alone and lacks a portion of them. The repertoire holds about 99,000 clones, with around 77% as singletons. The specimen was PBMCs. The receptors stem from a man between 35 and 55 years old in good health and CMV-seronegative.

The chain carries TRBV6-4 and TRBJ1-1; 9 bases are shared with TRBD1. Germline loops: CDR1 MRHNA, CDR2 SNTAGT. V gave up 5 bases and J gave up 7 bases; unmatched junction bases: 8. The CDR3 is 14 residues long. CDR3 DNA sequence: TGTGCCAGCAGTCCACAGGGGGCGCAGGGTGAAGCTTTCTTT. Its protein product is CASSPQGAQGEAFF.

The CDR3 reads CATGRQNNQPQHF. Written as DNA, the CDR3 is TGTGCCACCGGGCGACAGAACAATCAGCCCCAGCATTTT. V usage is TRBV19 and J usage is TRBJ1-5, with D possibly TRBD1 on 5 matching bases. The V end was cut by 10 bases, the J end by 3 bases, with 13 bases between. Germline V gene lookup returns CDR1 LNHDA and CDR2 SQIVND (reference sequence). The CDR3 sequence is 13 residues long.

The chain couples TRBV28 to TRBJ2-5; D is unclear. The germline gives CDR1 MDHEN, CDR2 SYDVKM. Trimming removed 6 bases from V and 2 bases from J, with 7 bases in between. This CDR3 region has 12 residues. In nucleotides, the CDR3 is TGTGCCAGCAGCACGGAGCAAGAGACCCAGTACTTC. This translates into CASSTEQETQYF.

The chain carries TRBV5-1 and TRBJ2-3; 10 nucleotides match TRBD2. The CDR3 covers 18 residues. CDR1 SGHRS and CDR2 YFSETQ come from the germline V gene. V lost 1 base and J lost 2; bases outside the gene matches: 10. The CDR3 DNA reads TGCGCCAGCAGCTTGAGACTAGCGGGCCCCCACCCCACAGATACGCAGTATTTT. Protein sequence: CASSLRLAGPHPTDTQYF. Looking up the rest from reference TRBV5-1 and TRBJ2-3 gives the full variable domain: KAGVTQTPRYLIKTRGQQVTLSCSPISGHRSVSWYQQTPGQGLQFLFEYFSETQRNKGNFPGRFSGRQFSNSRSEMNVSTLELGDSALYLCASSLRLAGPHPTDTQYFGPGTRLTVL.

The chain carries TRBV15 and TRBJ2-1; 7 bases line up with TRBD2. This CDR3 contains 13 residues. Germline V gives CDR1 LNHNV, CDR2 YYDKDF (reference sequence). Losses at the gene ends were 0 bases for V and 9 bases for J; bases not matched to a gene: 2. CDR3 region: CATSREWGGEQFF. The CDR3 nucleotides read TGTGCCACCAGCAGAGAGTGGGGGGGTGAGCAGTTCTTC.

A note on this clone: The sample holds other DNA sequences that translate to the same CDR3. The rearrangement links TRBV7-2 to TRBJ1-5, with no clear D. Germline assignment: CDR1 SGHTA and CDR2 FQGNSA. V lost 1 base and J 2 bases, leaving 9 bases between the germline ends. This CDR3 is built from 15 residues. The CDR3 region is CASSLDSGGNQPQHF. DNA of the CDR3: TGTGCCAGCAGCTTAGATTCCGGGGGCAATCAGCCCCAGCATTTT.

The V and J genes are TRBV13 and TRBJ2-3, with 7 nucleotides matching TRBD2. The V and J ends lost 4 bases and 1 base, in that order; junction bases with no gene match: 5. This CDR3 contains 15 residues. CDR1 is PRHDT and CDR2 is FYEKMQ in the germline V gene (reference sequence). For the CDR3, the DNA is TGTGCCAGCAGCTCCCGCCGGGGGGGCACAGATACGCAGTATTTT. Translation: CASSSRRGGTDTQYF. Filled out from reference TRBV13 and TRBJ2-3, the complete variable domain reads AAGVIQSPRHLIKEKRETATLKCYPIPRHDTVYWYQQGPGQDPQFLISFYEKMQSDKGSIPDRFSAQQFSDYHSELNMSSLELGDSALYFCASSSRRGGTDTQYFGPGTRLTVL.

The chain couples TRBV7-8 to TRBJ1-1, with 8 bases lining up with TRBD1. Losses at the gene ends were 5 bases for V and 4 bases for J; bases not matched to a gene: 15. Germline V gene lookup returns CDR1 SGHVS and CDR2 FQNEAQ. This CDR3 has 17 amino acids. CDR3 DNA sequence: TGTGCCAGCAGCCCAGGGGGCCGGAGGGGGTTAGGCACTGAAGCTTTCTTT. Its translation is CASSPGGRRGLGTEAFF. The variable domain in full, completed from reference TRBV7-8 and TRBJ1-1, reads GAGVSQSPRYKVAKRGQDVALRCDPISGHVSLFWYQQALGQGPEFLTYFQNEAQLDKSGLPSDRFFAERPEGSVSTLKIQRTQQEDSAVYLCASSPGGRRGLGTEAFFGQGTRLTVV.

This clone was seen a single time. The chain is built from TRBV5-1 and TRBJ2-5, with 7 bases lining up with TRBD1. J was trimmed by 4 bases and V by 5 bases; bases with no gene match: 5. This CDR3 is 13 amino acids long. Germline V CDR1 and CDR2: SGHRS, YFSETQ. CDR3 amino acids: CASREGAGETQYF. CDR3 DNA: TGCGCCAGCAGAGAGGGGGCAGGAGAGACCCAGTACTTC. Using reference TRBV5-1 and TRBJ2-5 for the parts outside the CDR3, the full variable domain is KAGVTQTPRYLIKTRGQQVTLSCSPISGHRSVSWYQQTPGQGLQFLFEYFSETQRNKGNFPGRFSGRQFSNSRSEMNVSTLELGDSALYLCASREGAGETQYFGPGTRLLVL.

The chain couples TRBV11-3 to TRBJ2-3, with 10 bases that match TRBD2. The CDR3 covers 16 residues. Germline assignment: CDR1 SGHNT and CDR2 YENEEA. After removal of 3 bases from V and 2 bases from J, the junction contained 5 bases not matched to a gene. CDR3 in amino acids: CASSLRTSGTTDTQYF. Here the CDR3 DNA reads TGTGCCAGCAGCTTGCGGACTAGCGGAACCACAGATACGCAGTATTTT. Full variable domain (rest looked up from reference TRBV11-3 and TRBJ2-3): EAGVVQSPRYKIIEKKQPVAFWCNPISGHNTLYWYLQNLGQGPELLIRYENEEAVDDSQLPKDRFSAERLKGVDSTLKIQPAELGDSAVYLCASSLRTSGTTDTQYFGPGTRLTVL.

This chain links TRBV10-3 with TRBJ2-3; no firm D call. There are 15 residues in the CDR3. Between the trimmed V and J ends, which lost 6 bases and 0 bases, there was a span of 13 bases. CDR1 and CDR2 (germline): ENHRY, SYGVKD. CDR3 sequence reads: CAIRPDPSSTDTQYF. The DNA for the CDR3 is TGTGCCATCAGACCAGATCCCTCTAGCACAGATACGCAGTATTTT.

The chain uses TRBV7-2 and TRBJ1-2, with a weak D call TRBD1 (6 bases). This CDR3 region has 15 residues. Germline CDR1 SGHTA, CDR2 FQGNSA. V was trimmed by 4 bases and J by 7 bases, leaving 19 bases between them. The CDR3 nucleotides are TGTGCCAGCAGCTCGACGACGCCGGGGGGCCGTGGCTACACCTTC. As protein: CASSSTTPGGRGYTF.

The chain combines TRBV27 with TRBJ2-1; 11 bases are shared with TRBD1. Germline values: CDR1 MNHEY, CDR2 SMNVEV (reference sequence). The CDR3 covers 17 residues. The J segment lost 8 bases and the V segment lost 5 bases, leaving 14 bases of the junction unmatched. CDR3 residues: CASSRRTGGAAGYEQFF. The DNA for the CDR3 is TGTGCCAGCAGTAGGAGGACAGGGGGCGCGGCGGGGTATGAGCAGTTCTTC.

The CDR3 here is CASRFTNYGYTF. The CDR3 DNA sequence: TGTGCCAGCAGATTTACTAACTATGGCTACACCTTC. The genes are TRBV6-1 and TRBJ1-2, with no clear D. V was pared by 6 bases and J by 0 bases, with 5 bases between. Germline CDR1 MNHNS, CDR2 SASEGT. This CDR3 is built from 12 residues.

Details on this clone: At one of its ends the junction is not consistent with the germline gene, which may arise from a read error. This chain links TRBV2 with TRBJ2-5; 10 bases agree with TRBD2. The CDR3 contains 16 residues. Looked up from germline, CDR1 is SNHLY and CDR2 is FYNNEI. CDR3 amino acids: CASNEALAGAFETQYF. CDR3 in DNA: TGTGCCAGCAATGAAGCGCTAGCGGGAGCGTTCGAGACCCAGTACTTC.

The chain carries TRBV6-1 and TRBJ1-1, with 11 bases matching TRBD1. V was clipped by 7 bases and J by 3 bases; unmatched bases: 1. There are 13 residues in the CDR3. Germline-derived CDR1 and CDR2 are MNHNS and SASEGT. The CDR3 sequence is CASKGQGDTEAFF. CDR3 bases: TGTGCCAGCAAGGGACAGGGGGACACTGAAGCTTTCTTT.

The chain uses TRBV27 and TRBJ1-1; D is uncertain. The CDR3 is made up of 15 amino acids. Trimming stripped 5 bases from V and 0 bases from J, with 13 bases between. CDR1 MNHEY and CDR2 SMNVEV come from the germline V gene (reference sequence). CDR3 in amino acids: CASSDRAGVNTEAFF. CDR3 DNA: TGTGCCAGCAGTGATAGGGCGGGAGTGAACACTGAAGCTTTCTTT.

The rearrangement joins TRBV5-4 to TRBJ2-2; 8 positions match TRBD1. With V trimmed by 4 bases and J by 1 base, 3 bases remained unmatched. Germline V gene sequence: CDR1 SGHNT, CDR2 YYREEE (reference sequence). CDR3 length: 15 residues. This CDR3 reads CASSLDRGNTGELFF. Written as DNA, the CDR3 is TGTGCCAGCAGCCTTGACAGGGGGAACACCGGGGAGCTGTTTTTT.

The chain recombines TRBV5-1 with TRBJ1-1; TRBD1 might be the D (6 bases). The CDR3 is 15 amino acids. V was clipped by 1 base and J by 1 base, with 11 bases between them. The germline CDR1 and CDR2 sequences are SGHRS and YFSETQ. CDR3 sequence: CASSLTGKGNTEAFF. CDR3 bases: TGCGCCAGCAGCTTGACAGGGAAGGGGAACACTGAAGCTTTCTTT.

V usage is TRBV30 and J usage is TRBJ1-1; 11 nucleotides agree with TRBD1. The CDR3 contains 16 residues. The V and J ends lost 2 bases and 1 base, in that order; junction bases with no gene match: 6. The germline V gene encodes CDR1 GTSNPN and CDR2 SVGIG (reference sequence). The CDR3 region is CAWSRWTGGSNTEAFF. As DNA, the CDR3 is TGTGCCTGGAGTCGATGGACAGGGGGCTCGAACACTGAAGCTTTCTTT.

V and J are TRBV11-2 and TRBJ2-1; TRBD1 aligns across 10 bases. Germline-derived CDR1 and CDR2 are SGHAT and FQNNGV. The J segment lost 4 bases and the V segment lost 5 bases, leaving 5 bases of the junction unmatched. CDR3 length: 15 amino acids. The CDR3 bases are TGTGCCAGCAGCCAAGGGGACAGGGGATACAATGAGCAGTTCTTC. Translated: CASSQGDRGYNEQFF.

The CDR3 region has the DNA TGCAGCGTTCTCTTGGCAGCGAATGAGCAGTACTTC. Translated: CSVLLAANEQYF. This chain joins TRBV29-1 and TRBJ2-7; D ambiguous. This CDR3 has 12 amino acids. The V gene's germline CDR1 is SQVTM and CDR2 ANQGSEA. The V end lost 5 bases, the J end lost 7 bases, and 15 bases lay between the germline ends.

The CDR3 reads CASSLQGRTEAFF. In DNA form, the CDR3 reads TGTGCCAGCAGCCTACAGGGGCGCACTGAAGCTTTCTTT. V gene TRBV5-6 combines with J gene TRBJ1-1; 7 positions agree with TRBD1. Per the germline V gene, CDR1 is SGHDT and CDR2 is YYEEEE. The CDR3 spans 13 residues. V was pared by 4 bases and J by 4 bases, with 4 bases of the junction left unmatched.

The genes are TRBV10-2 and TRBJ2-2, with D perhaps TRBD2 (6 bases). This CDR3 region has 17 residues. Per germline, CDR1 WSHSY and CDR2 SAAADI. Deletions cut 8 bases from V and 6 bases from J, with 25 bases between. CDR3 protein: CASLLWGRSGEAGELFF. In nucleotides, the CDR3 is TGCGCCAGCCTTTTGTGGGGGAGGAGTGGAGAGGCCGGGGAGCTGTTTTTT.

CDR3 DNA sequence: TGTGCCAGCAGAGGGGGGTGGGGGGGTACTGAAGCTTTCTTT. Protein sequence: CASRGGWGGTEAFF. This sequence joins TRBV7-2 and TRBJ1-1, with D perhaps TRBD1 (6 bases). The CDR3 covers 14 residues. Germline V gene data show CDR1 as SGHTA and CDR2 as FQGNSA. The V and J ends lost 6 bases and 5 bases respectively, with 16 bases between them.